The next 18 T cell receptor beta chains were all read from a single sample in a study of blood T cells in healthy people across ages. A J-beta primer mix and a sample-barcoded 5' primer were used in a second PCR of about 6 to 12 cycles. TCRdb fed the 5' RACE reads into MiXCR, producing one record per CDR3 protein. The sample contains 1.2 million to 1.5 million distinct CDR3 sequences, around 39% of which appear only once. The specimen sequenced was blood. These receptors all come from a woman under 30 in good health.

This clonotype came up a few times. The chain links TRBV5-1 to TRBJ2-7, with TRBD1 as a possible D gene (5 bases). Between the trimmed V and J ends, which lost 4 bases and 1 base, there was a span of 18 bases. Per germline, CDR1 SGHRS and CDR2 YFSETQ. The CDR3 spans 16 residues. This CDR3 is CASSPAYGRASYEQYF. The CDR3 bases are TGCGCCAGCAGCCCCGCATATGGCAGGGCTTCCTACGAGCAGTACTTC.

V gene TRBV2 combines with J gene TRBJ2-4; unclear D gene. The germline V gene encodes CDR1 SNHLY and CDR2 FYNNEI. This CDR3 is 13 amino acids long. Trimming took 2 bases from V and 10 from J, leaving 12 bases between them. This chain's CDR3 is CASSERVNKIQYF. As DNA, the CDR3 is TGTGCCAGCAGTGAACGAGTGAATAAGATTCAGTACTTC.

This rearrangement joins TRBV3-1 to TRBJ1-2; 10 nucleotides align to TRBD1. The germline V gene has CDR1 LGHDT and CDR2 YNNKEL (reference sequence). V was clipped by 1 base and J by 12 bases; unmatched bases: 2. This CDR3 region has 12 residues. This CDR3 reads CASSQGTGGDTF. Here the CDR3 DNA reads TGTGCCAGCAGCCAAGGGACAGGGGGAGACACCTTC.

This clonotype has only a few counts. DNA for the CDR3: TGTGCCATCAGTGAGGGACGGGAGCAGTACTTC. This codes for CAISEGREQYF. The rearrangement uses TRBV10-3 and TRBJ2-7; D remains ambiguous. V lost 2 bases and J lost 7, with 6 bases in between. The CDR3 runs to 11 residues. Germline loops: CDR1 ENHRY, CDR2 SYGVKD.

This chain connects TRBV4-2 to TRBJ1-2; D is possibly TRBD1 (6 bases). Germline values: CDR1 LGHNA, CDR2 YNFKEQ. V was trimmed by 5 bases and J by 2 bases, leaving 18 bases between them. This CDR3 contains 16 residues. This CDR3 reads CASSGGQSSKNYGYTF. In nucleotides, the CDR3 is TGTGCCAGCAGCGGGGGGCAATCGTCTAAGAACTATGGCTACACCTTC.

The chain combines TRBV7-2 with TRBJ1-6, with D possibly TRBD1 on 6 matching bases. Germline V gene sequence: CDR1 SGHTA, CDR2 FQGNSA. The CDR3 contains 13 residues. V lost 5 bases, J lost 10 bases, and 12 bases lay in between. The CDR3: CASSPAQGSPLHF. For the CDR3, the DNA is TGTGCCAGCAGCCCTGCTCAGGGGTCACCCCTCCACTTT. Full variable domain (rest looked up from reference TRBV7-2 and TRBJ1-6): GAGVSQSPSNKVTEKGKDVELRCDPISGHTALYWYRQSLGQGLEFLIYFQGNSAPDKSGLPSDRFSAERTGGSVSTLTIQRTQQEDSAVYLCASSPAQGSPLHFGNGTRLTVT.

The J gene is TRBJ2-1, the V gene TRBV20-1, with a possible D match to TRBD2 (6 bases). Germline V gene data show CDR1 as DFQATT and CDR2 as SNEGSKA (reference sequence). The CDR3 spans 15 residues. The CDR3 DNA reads TGCAGCGCTCAATCCTTAGCGGAGAACTACAATGAGCAGTTCTTC. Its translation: CSAQSLAENYNEQFF.

The CDR3 here is CASIRTGVQTEAFF. CDR3 nucleotides: TGTGCCAGCATCCGGACAGGGGTACAAACTGAAGCTTTCTTT. The V call is TRBV6-1, the J call TRBJ1-1, with 9 bases aligning to TRBD1. The CDR3 totals 14 residues. Germline V gene sequence: CDR1 MNHNS, CDR2 SASEGT. With 7 bases clipped from V and 5 bases from J, the junction kept 8 bases outside the gene matches.

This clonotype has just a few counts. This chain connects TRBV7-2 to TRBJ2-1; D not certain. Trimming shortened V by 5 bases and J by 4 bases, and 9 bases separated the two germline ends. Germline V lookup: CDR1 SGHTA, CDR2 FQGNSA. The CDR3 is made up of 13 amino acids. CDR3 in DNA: TGTGCCAGCAGCAACCTGAATTACAATGAGCAGTTCTTC. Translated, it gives CASSNLNYNEQFF.

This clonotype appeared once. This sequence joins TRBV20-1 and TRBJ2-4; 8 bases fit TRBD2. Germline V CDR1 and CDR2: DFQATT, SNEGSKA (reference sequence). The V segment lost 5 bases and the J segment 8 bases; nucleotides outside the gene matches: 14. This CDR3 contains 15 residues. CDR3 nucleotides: TGCAGTGCTCATAGCGGGATAGGACGTTTCGACATTCAGTACTTC. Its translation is CSAHSGIGRFDIQYF.

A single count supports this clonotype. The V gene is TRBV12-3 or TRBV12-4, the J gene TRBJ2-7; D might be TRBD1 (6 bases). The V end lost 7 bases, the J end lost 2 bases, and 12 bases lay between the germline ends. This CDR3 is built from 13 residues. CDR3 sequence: CASTPRDTYEQYF. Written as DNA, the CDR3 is TGTGCCAGCACCCCCCGGGACACCTACGAGCAGTACTTC.

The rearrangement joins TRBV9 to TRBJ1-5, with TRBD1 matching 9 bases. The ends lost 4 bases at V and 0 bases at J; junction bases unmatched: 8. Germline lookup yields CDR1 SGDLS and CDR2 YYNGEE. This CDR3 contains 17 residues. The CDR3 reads CASSPGTGPDSNQPQHF. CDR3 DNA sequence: TGTGCCAGCAGCCCCGGGACAGGGCCGGATAGCAATCAGCCCCAGCATTTT.

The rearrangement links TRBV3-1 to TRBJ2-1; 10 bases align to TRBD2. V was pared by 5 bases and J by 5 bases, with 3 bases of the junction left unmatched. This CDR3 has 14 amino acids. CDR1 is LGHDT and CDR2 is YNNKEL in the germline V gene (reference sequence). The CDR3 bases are TGTGCCAGCAGCAAGCGGGGGGGGGACAATGAGCAGTTCTTC. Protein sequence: CASSKRGGDNEQFF.

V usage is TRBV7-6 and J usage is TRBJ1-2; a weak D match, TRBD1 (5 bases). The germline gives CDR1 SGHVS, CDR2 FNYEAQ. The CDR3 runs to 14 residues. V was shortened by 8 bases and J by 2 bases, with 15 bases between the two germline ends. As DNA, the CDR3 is TGTGCCAGCTCAAGGGACCCCACCAACTATGGCTACACCTTC. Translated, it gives CASSRDPTNYGYTF.

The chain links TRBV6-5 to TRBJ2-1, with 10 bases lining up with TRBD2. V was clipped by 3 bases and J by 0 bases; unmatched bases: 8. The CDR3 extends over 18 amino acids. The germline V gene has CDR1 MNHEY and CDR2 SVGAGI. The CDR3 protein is CASSYSLAGVRSYNEQFF. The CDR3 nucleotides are TGTGCCAGCAGTTATAGTCTAGCGGGAGTTCGCTCCTACAATGAGCAGTTCTTC.

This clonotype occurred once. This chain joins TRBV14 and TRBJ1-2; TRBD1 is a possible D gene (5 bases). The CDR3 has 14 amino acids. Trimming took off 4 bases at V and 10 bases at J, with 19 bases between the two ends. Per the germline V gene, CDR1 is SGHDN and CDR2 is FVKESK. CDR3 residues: CASSPPAGNQDYTF. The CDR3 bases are TGTGCCAGCAGCCCTCCCGCAGGGAACCAAGACTACACCTTC. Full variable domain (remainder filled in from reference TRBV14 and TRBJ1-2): EAGVTQFPSHSVIEKGQTVTLRCDPISGHDNLYWYRRVMGKEIKFLLHFVKESKQDESGMPNNRFLAERTGGTYSTLKVQPAELEDSGVYFCASSPPAGNQDYTFGSGTRLTVV.

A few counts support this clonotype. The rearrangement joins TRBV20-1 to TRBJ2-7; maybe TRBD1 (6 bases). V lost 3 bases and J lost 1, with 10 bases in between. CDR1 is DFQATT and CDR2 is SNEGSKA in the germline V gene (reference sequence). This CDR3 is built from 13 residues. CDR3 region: CSASRTVSYEQYF. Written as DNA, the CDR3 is TGCAGTGCTAGCCGGACAGTATCCTACGAGCAGTACTTC.

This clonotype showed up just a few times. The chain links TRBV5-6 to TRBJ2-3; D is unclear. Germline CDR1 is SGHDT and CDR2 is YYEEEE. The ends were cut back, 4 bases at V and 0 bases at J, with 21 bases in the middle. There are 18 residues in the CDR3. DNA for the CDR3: TGTGCCAGCAGCACCCTTGGGGTCGCCAGAGCTAGCACAGATACGCAGTATTTT. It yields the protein CASSTLGVARASTDTQYF. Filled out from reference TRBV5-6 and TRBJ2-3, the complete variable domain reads DAGVTQSPTHLIKTRGQQVTLRCSPKSGHDTVSWYQQALGQGPQFIFQYYEEEERQRGNFPDRFSGHQFPNYSSELNVNALLLGDSALYLCASSTLGVARASTDTQYFGPGTRLTVL.